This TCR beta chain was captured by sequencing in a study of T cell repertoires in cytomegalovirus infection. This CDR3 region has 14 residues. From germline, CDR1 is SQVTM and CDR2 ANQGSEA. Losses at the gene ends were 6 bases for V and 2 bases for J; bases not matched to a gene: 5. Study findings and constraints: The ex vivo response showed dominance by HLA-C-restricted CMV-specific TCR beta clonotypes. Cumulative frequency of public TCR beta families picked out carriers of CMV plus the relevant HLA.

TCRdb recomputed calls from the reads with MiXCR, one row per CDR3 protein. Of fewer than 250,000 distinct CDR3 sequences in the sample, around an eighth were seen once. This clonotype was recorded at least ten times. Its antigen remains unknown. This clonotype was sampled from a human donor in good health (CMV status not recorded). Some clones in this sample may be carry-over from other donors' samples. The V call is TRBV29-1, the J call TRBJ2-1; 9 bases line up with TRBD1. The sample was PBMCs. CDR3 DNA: TGCAGCGTGACCGGGACAGGGACCTACAATGAGCAGTTCTTC. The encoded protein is CSVTGTGTYNEQFF.